This T cell receptor beta chain is from a study of glioma-infiltrating T cells after dendritic cell vaccination. Study-level background: Patients had newly diagnosed or recurrent glioblastoma and received dendritic cell vaccines. The vaccine used monocyte-derived dendritic cells pulsed overnight with autologous tumor lysate.

Between the trimmed V and J ends, which lost 0 bases and 4 bases, there was a span of 9 bases. Germline CDR1 GTSNPN, CDR2 SVGIG (reference sequence). The CDR3 spans 13 residues. The immunoSEQ assay amplified TCRB CDR3 from up to roughly 2 ug DNA. Clones were read by immunoSEQ multiplex PCR, and TCRdb kept only the in-frame ones, dropping some. The table records fewer than 85,000 clones, around 86% of them present only once. Of note for this clone: Its antigen is currently unknown.

Notes on the study in general: Survival was not directly related to TCR clonality in these patients.

The chain has TRBV30 and TRBJ1-2; D gene unclear. This clonotype was obtained from a human donor with glioblastoma. This material consisted of blood, taken before dendritic cell vaccination. The CDR3 region has the DNA TGTGCCTGGAGTGTAGAGGTGACCTATGGCTACACCTTC. Residues: CAWSVEVTYGYTF.